A single sample gave rise to the 18 T cell receptor beta chains below, sequenced in a study of blood T cells in healthy people across ages. A J-beta primer mix and a sample-barcoded 5' primer were used in a second PCR of roughly 6 to 11 cycles. Using its own MiXCR run on the 5' RACE reads, TCRdb lists one record per CDR3 protein. The table has 650,000 to 1,000,000 distinct CDR3 sequences, around 36% seen once. The sample taken for sequencing was blood. The receptors shown here come from a man between 18 and 35 years old in good health.

The J gene is TRBJ1-4, the V gene TRBV30; 7 bases map to TRBD1. V was pared by 3 bases and J by 4 bases, with 8 bases of the junction left unmatched. There are 15 residues in the CDR3. CDR1 and CDR2 from the germline V gene are GTSNPN and SVGIG (reference sequence). CDR3 bases: TGTGCCTGGAGGGGGTCGGACAGGCTTAATGAAAAACTGTTTTTT. Protein product: CAWRGSDRLNEKLFF. The variable domain in full, completed from reference TRBV30 and TRBJ1-4, reads SQTIHQWPATLVQPVGSPLSLECTVEGTSNPNLYWYRQAAGRGLQLLFYSVGIGQISSEVPQNLSASRPQDRQFILSSKKLLLSDSGFYLCAWRGSDRLNEKLFFGSGTQLSVL.

This clonotype has more than one count but fewer than ten. The V gene is TRBV20-1, the J gene TRBJ2-3, with 10 bases lining up with TRBD1. V shed 6 bases and J 9 bases; nucleotides not matched to a gene: 9. CDR3 size: 13 residues. The V gene's germline CDR1 is DFQATT and CDR2 SNEGSKA (reference sequence). CDR3: CSAGTGEMETQYF. The CDR3 bases are TGCAGTGCCGGGACAGGGGAGATGGAAACGCAGTATTTT.

This clonotype showed up just a few times. The chain carries TRBV4-3 and TRBJ2-3; no reliable D call. Germline assignment: CDR1 LGHNA and CDR2 YSLEER. This CDR3 spans 15 amino acids. V gave up 0 bases and J gave up 0 bases, with 7 bases separating them. The CDR3 spells CASSQDRFSTDTQYF. Written as DNA, the CDR3 is TGCGCCAGCAGCCAAGACAGGTTTAGCACAGATACGCAGTATTTT.

This clonotype was counted once. The CDR3 reads CSAKKAGGLGEAQYF. The CDR3 DNA reads TGCAGTGCTAAAAAGGCGGGGGGGCTCGGAGAGGCCCAGTACTTC. The chain combines TRBV20-1 with TRBJ2-7, with 9 bases matching TRBD2. The CDR3 loop spans 15 amino acids. Germline V gene sequence: CDR1 DFQATT, CDR2 SNEGSKA (reference sequence). J gave up 10 bases and V 4 bases, and 17 bases lay outside the gene matches.

Written as DNA, the CDR3 is TGTGCCAGCAGGTCCACGCCCGGGGAGCTGTTTTTT. Its protein product is CASRSTPGELFF. This chain links TRBV7-2 with TRBJ2-2; D is ambiguous. Germline CDR1 reads SGHTA; CDR2 reads FQGNSA. The CDR3 consists of 12 residues. The V end lost 6 bases, the J end lost 6 bases, and 8 bases lay between the germline ends.

This clonotype rates as medium-sized. The chain carries TRBV12-3 or TRBV12-4 and TRBJ1-5; D unclear. This CDR3 region has 14 residues. The V end was cut by 6 bases, the J end by 3 bases, with 12 bases between. The CDR3 bases are TGTGCCAGCAGCCCTAGGGCAACCAATCAGCCCCAGCATTTT. As protein: CASSPRATNQPQHF.

This clonotype was detected once. For the CDR3, the DNA is TGTGCCAGCAGTGAACGGCCCGGGTCGGGGACTGAAGCTTTCTTT. As protein: CASSERPGSGTEAFF. The V call is TRBV2, the J call TRBJ1-1; no clear D. V was shortened by 2 bases and J by 5 bases, with 15 bases between the two germline ends. CDR1 and CDR2 from the germline V gene are SNHLY and FYNNEI. The CDR3 is 15 amino acids.

The chain carries TRBV20-1 and TRBJ1-1, with 7 nucleotides matching TRBD1. This CDR3 region has 15 residues. Germline CDR1 and CDR2: DFQATT and SNEGSKA (reference sequence). Trimming took 4 bases from V and 0 from J; bases not matched to a gene: 8. For the CDR3, the DNA is TGCAGTGCTACTCTGGGAGGGGGCCTGAACACTGAAGCTTTCTTT. It yields the protein CSATLGGGLNTEAFF.

Details on this clonotype: This could be a read error, since a much larger clone is one nucleotide away. The V gene is TRBV20-1, the J gene TRBJ2-1, with 8 nucleotides matching TRBD2. The CDR3 is 15 residues long. V lost 8 bases to trimming and J lost 2 bases; unmatched junction nucleotides: 11. Germline V gene lookup returns CDR1 DFQATT and CDR2 SNEGSKA (reference sequence). CDR3 bases: TGCAGTACGCCCATTAACGGGGGGGCCTACAATGAGCAGTTCTTC. Amino acid sequence: CSTPINGGAYNEQFF.

This clonotype was counted between two and nine times. This chain connects TRBV7-9 to TRBJ2-7; 7 bases fit TRBD1. The germline gives CDR1 SEHNR, CDR2 FQNEAQ (reference sequence). This CDR3 is 14 amino acids long. V lost 2 bases and J lost 1; bases outside the gene matches: 2. The CDR3 DNA is TGTGCCAGCAGCTTACCGGGACAGTCCTACGAGCAGTACTTC. This gives the protein CASSLPGQSYEQYF.

The chain combines TRBV12-3 or TRBV12-4 with TRBJ2-3; a possible D gene is TRBD1 (6 bases). This CDR3 spans 15 amino acids. Trimming left V 0 bases short and J 8 bases short, with 15 bases between. The CDR3 loop reads CASSLAGDTRGTQYF. The DNA of the CDR3 is TGTGCCAGCAGTTTAGCGGGGGACACAAGGGGTACGCAGTATTTT.

This clonotype was seen repeatedly, ten times or more. The CDR3 sequence is CSAEESGINLETQYF. CDR3 sequence (DNA): TGCAGCGCGGAAGAATCGGGAATCAACCTAGAGACCCAGTACTTC. This chain links TRBV29-1 with TRBJ2-5; TRBD2 might be the D (5 bases). The ends were cut back, 7 bases at V and 4 bases at J, with 22 bases in the middle. This CDR3 region has 15 residues. Looked up from germline, CDR1 is SQVTM and CDR2 is ANQGSEA.

This clonotype was counted a single time. The chain recombines TRBV7-9 with TRBJ2-1, with 8 bases fitting TRBD2. V was clipped by 8 bases and J by 8 bases; unmatched bases: 8. Germline V lookup: CDR1 SEHNR, CDR2 FQNEAQ (reference sequence). The CDR3 totals 13 residues. The CDR3 bases are TGTGCCAGCGCCAGCGGGAGAGGGTATGAGCAGTTCTTC. Protein: CASASGRGYEQFF.

This clonotype has just one count. The gene calls are TRBV6-2 or TRBV6-3 and TRBJ1-5; 10 bases line up with TRBD1. Germline V gene lookup returns CDR1 MNHEY and CDR2 SVGEGT. Unmatched junction bases numbered 10, after V lost 6 bases and J lost 2 bases. The CDR3 has 17 residues. The CDR3 protein is CASRKDRGDQGNQPQHF. The CDR3 nucleotides read TGTGCCAGCAGAAAGGACAGGGGGGATCAGGGCAATCAGCCCCAGCATTTT.

The chain couples TRBV4-2 to TRBJ2-5, with D unresolved. Germline CDR1 reads LGHNA; CDR2 reads YNFKEQ. V was clipped by 3 bases and J by 0 bases, with 2 bases between them. This CDR3 is 12 amino acids long. The CDR3 DNA reads as TGTGCCAGCAGCCAGCACCAAGAGACCCAGTACTTC. It encodes CASSQHQETQYF.

This clonotype was seen just once. A much larger clone sits a single nucleotide away, making a read error possible. The chain employs TRBV6-2 or TRBV6-3 and TRBJ2-7; D remains ambiguous. The CDR3 contains 12 residues. Germline lookup yields CDR1 MNHEY and CDR2 SVGEGT. V was clipped by 6 bases and J by 7 bases, with 13 bases between them. CDR3: CASRPTEYEQYF. The CDR3 bases are TGTGCCAGCAGGCCCACGGAATATGAGCAGTACTTC.

This clonotype was seen more than once but under ten times. Written as DNA, the CDR3 is TGTGCCAGCAGTTTTAGCACTGAGCAGTTCTTC. This codes for CASSFSTEQFF. This rearrangement joins TRBV6-2 or TRBV6-3 to TRBJ2-1, with D hard to call. Trimming removed 4 bases from V and 9 bases from J, with 7 bases in between. CDR1 MNHEY and CDR2 SVGEGT come from the germline V gene. The CDR3 covers 11 residues.

This clonotype was recorded a few times. This chain connects TRBV3-1 to TRBJ1-6; TRBD1 aligns across 7 bases. Germline V gives CDR1 LGHDT, CDR2 YNNKEL (reference sequence). This CDR3 has 17 residues. The ends lost 4 bases at V and 1 base at J; junction bases unmatched: 7. CDR3 sequence reads: CASSLAGGRSYNSPLHF. DNA for the CDR3: TGTGCCAGCAGCCTCGCAGGGGGTCGTTCCTATAATTCACCCCTCCACTTT.